Listed below are T cell receptor beta chains from one sample, sequenced in a study of blood T cell repertoires in COVID-19. Some clones are missing from TCRdb's copy, which holds only in-frame ones; the method was immunoSEQ multiplex PCR. The table includes roughly 300,000 clones, 70% to 90% detected once. The sequenced sample consisted of peripheral blood. All receptors come from a man between 18 and 35 years old who had recovered from COVID-19. The CDR3 runs from the conserved cysteine through the conserved F or W. D genes are given only for firm matches. Expanded clones get a size class; other rows say once, few or many, or leave the size out.

>15|TRBV27|TRBJ1-4|.|.
TGTGCCAGCAGTTTAGGCACAGGGTTTACTGAAAAACTGTTTTTT
CASSLGTGFTEKLFF
>15|TRBV25-1|TRBJ1-2|TRBD1|.
TGTGCCAGCAGTGACCCCGGGACAGGGTCCAATGGCTACACCTTC
CASSDPGTGSNGYTF
>19|TRBV21-1|TRBJ2-6|.|.
TGTGCCAGCAGCTTACCACCCCGGGACAGGGGGCCAGGGGCCAACGTCCTGACTTTC
CASSLPPRDRGPGANVLTF
>15|TRBV7-8|TRBJ2-5|.|.
TGTGCCAGCAGCTTAGACGGGGGATTAGGAGAGACCCAGTACTTC
CASSLDGGLGETQYF
>15|TRBV19|TRBJ1-1|TRBD1|.
TGTGCCAGTAGTAGACAGGGGGCGCTTGGCACTGAAGCTTTCTTT
CASSRQGALGTEAFF
>17|TRBV2|TRBJ2-3|TRBD2|once
TGTGCCAGCAGGGCACTAGCGGGAGCCCGAAACACAGATACGCAGTATTTT
CASRALAGARNTDTQYF
>13|TRBV19|TRBJ1-1|.|.
TGTGCCAGTAGCCTCGGGGTGAACACTGAAGCTTTCTTT
CASSLGVNTEAFF
>15|TRBV6-5|TRBJ1-2|.|few
TGTGCCAGCAGTTACTCTGGCCTGGGGGGTTTTGGCTACACCTTC
CASSYSGLGGFGYTF
>14|TRBV27|TRBJ1-5|TRBD1|.
TGTGCCAGCAGTACGAACAGGGGGGATCAGCCCCAGCATTTT
CASSTNRGDQPQHF
>16|TRBV19|TRBJ2-2|.|.
TGTGCCAGTAAATCTTACACCTCGGGTCACGCCGGGGAGCTGTTTTTT
CASKSYTSGHAGELFF
>12|TRBV6-5|TRBJ1-2|.|.
TGTGCCAGCTTTAGACTGGGTGGTGGCTACACCTTC
CASFRLGGGYTF
>14|TRBV27|TRBJ2-7|TRBD1|.
TGTGCCAGCAGTTTAAGACAGGGGGGATACGAGCAGTACTTC
CASSLRQGGYEQYF
>15|TRBV4-1|TRBJ1-4|TRBD1|once
TGCGCCAGCAGCCAAGTTGGAGGGGGCAATGAAAAACTGTTTTTT
CASSQVGGGNEKLFF
>16|TRBV24-1|TRBJ2-2|TRBD2|.
TGTGCCACCAGTGATTCCACCGGGACTAGGGGCGGGGAGCTGTTTTTT
CATSDSTGTRGGELFF
>12|TRBV5-1|TRBJ1-1|.|.
TGCGCCAGCAGGAAGGGGGACGGAGAAGCTTTCTTT
CASRKGDGEAFF
>17|TRBV4-2|TRBJ2-6|.|.
TGTGCCAGCAGCCAAGACAGGGAAATCTCTGGGGCCAACGTCCTGACTTTC
CASSQDREISGANVLTF
>15|TRBV7-8|TRBJ1-1|TRBD1|.
TGTGCCAGCAGCTCCCGACAGGGCCAGAACACTGAAGCTTTCTTT
CASSSRQGQNTEAFF
>14|TRBV9|TRBJ2-1|.|.
TGTGCCAGCAGTCAACCGGAGGAAGACAATGAGCAGTTCTTC
CASSQPEEDNEQFF
>15|TRBV19|TRBJ2-7|TRBD1|.
TGTGCCAGTACTTACGGGACAGGGGGAGTATACGAGCAGTACTTC
CASTYGTGGVYEQYF
>14|TRBV4-2|TRBJ1-5|.|.
TGTGCCAGCAGCACTTGGGGGGTGGATCAGCCCCAGCATTTT
CASSTWGVDQPQHF
>15|TRBV5-1|TRBJ2-7|TRBD1|.
TGCGCCAGCAGCTTGGCCGGGACAGGGGCCGACGAGCAGTACTTC
CASSLAGTGADEQYF
>13|TRBV7-8|TRBJ2-7|TRBD1|.
TGTGCCAGCAGCTATCGGACAGGGGGCGAGCAGTACTTC
CASSYRTGGEQYF
>15|TRBV19|TRBJ1-1|.|.
TGTGCCAGTAGTATAGGGGGCGGCATGAACACTGAAGCTTTCTTT
CASSIGGGMNTEAFF
>16|TRBV3-1/TRBV3-2|TRBJ2-1|TRBD2|.
TGTGCCAGCAGCCCCGGACTAGCGGGAGGGTACAATGAGCAGTTCTTC
CASSPGLAGGYNEQFF
>13|TRBV10-1|TRBJ2-7|.|.
TGCGCCAGCAGTGTTCCACAGTCGGACGAGCAGTACTTC
CASSVPQSDEQYF
>13|TRBV19|TRBJ2-2|.|.
TGTGCCAGTAGTATAAGGGGAACCGGGGAGCTGTTTTTT
CASSIRGTGELFF
>18|TRBV10-3|TRBJ1-5|.|few
TGTGCCATCAGTGAGTCCAAATCCCACAGCTTGGGCAATCAGCCCCAGCATTTT
CAISESKSHSLGNQPQHF
>12|TRBV7-3|TRBJ2-2|.|.
TGTGCCAGCAGCATGAGCACCGGGGAGCTGTTTTTT
CASSMSTGELFF
>18|TRBV9|TRBJ2-2|TRBD2|.
TGTGCCAGCAGCGCCACCGGGACTAGCGGGACTATAACCGGGGAGCTGTTTTTT
CASSATGTSGTITGELFF
>15|TRBV7-9|TRBJ1-2|TRBD1|.
TGTGCCAGCAGCTTAGGGGACAGGGTAATCTATGGCTACACCTTC
CASSLGDRVIYGYTF
>13|TRBV12-3/TRBV12-4|TRBJ2-7|.|.
TGTGCCAGCAGTTTTAACTTCCCACTCGAGCAGTACTTC
CASSFNFPLEQYF
>15|TRBV19|TRBJ1-2|TRBD1|.
TGTGCCACTTCCCGGGACAGGGTAGCTAACTATGGCTACACCTTC
CATSRDRVANYGYTF
>13|TRBV18|TRBJ1-1|.|.
TGTGCCAGCTCACCATCGGGGGACACTGAAGCTTTCTTT
CASSPSGDTEAFF
>13|TRBV19|TRBJ1-1|.|.
TGTGCCAGTAGTATAGCCGGATCGGGTGAAGCTTTCTTT
CASSIAGSGEAFF
>12|TRBV5-6|TRBJ1-2|.|.
TGTGCCAGCAGCTTTGGTGGCAGGGTCTACACCTTC
CASSFGGRVYTF
>16|TRBV9|TRBJ1-4|TRBD1|.
TGTGCCAGCAGCGTAGCTGGGACAGCCCCGAATGAAAAACTGTTTTTT
CASSVAGTAPNEKLFF
>13|TRBV29-1|TRBJ2-7|TRBD2|.
TGCAGCGTTGGCCTAGCGGGGGTCAACGAGCAGTACTTC
CSVGLAGVNEQYF
>15|TRBV6-5|TRBJ2-5|.|.
TGTGCCAGCAGTTACACTACGGAGTTCCAAGAGACCCAGTACTTC
CASSYTTEFQETQYF
>14|TRBV27|TRBJ1-4|TRBD1|.
TGTGCCAGCAGACGACAGGGCTTAAATGAAAAACTGTTTTTT
CASRRQGLNEKLFF
>13|TRBV7-9|TRBJ2-7|.|.
TGTGCCAGCAGGCCGGGGTTCTCCTACGAGCAGTACTTC
CASRPGFSYEQYF
>14|TRBV28|TRBJ2-2|TRBD2|.
TGTGCCAGCAGCCGGGGGGGGAACACCGGGGAGCTGTTTTTT
CASSRGGNTGELFF
>14|TRBV7-9|TRBJ1-5|TRBD1|.
TGTGCCAGCAGCTTGGGGGACAGCACGGGGCCCCAGCATTTT
CASSLGDSTGPQHF
>14|TRBV20-1|TRBJ1-3|.|.
TGCAGTGCTGGTGACAGTCGCTCTGGAAACACCATATATTTT
CSAGDSRSGNTIYF
>16|TRBV5-1|TRBJ2-1|TRBD2|.
TGCGCCAGCAGCTCCGGGACTAGCGGGAACTACAATGAGCAGTTCTTC
CASSSGTSGNYNEQFF
>15|TRBV7-9|TRBJ2-1|.|.
TGTGCCAGCAGCTTAAGCCAGGCGCCTGAGAATGAGCAGTTCTTC
CASSLSQAPENEQFF
>16|TRBV7-8|TRBJ2-1|.|.
TGTGCCAGCAGCCCCCGGCCCCAGGGTGCCATCAATGAGCAGTTCTTC
CASSPRPQGAINEQFF